The rows below give T cell receptor beta chains drawn from one sample of a study of T cell responses to AZD1222 COVID-19 vaccine. Only in-frame clones appear in the TCRdb table, and some are missing; sequencing was by immunoSEQ multiplex PCR. Of over 150,000 clones listed, around 89% are singletons. This specimen consisted of peripheral blood, obtained on day 0 of AZD1222 vaccination. The source is an adult in good health. The CDR3 runs from the conserved cysteine through the conserved F or W.

TRBV28 | CASSPPGHATNEKLFF
TRBV27 | CASSLGLQSSYNSPLHF
TRBV7-2 | CASSLSPANTEAFF
TRBV11-2 | CATSTSGGANTDTQYF
TRBV11-2 | CASSLSVGGNQPQHF
TRBV13 | CASSLGGVVANVLTF
TRBV10-3 | CAIRGTGDDEQFF
TRBV7-8 | CASSLAENTEAFF
TRBV19 | CASSIRDPMNTEAFF
TRBV28 | CASSLYPGPEAFF
TRBV6-5 | CASRVDTRASYEQYF